The source of this TCR beta chain is a study of OX40 agonist ivuxolimab in advanced cancers. Study summary: Dosing consisted of intravenous ivuxolimab at 0.01 to 10 mg/kg every 2 weeks.

Germline CDR1 reads LNHDA; CDR2 reads SQIVND (reference sequence). This CDR3 has 16 residues. V lost 6 bases to trimming and J lost 5 bases; unmatched junction nucleotides: 9. Turning to this clone: The antigen is unknown.

Whole-study results and caveats: CD8+ T cells (on average) carried more expanded clones than CD4+ T cells. Partly responding patients at 0.1-3.0 mg/kg showed some of the smallest clonal expansion. It was also the case that some nonresponders had low normalized T-cell clonal expansion.

Sequencing was performed with immunoSEQ multiplex PCR; in TCRdb, only in-frame clones are kept and a portion is missing. The table has 110,000 or so clones, around 90% seen once; the top ten hold around 0.61%. The rearrangement links TRBV19 to TRBJ2-3, with 12 nucleotides matching TRBD2. The material was CD4+ or CD8+ T cells sorted from blood, obtained in a trial of the OX40 agonist ivuxolimab. The receptor was isolated from an adult with an advanced solid tumor such as melanoma, head and neck, liver or kidney cancer. CDR3 DNA sequence: TGTGCCAGTAGCTTTCTAGCGGGAGGGCCGGGAGATACGCAGTATTTT. It encodes CASSFLAGGPGDTQYF.